Following are 9 T cell receptor beta chains from one sample sequenced in a study of T cell repertoires in cytomegalovirus infection. TCRdb ran MiXCR on the reads and lists one entry per CDR3 protein. The sample has around 530,000 distinct CDR3 sequences; approximately 15% are singletons. Specimen: CD8+ T cells from PBMCs. The receptor source for this set is a human donor in good health (CMV status not recorded). Some clones in this sample may be carry-over from other donors' samples.

This clonotype came up many times. The V and J genes are TRBV4-1 and TRBJ1-1; D is uncertain. This CDR3 spans 17 amino acids. Germline CDR1 reads MGHRA; CDR2 reads YSYEKL. With 4 bases removed from V and 0 bases from J, the gap between germline ends came to 18 bases. The chain's CDR3 is CASSPDRSGGMNTEAFF. CDR3 in DNA: TGCGCCAGCAGCCCCGACCGTTCAGGCGGGATGAACACTGAAGCTTTCTTT.

This clonotype has at least ten counts. The chain employs TRBV11-2 and TRBJ2-5; D gene ambiguous. The V end lost 4 bases, the J end lost 0 bases, and 12 bases lay between the germline ends. Germline V gene sequence: CDR1 SGHAT, CDR2 FQNNGV. The CDR3 has 15 residues. This chain's CDR3 is CASSYRPTYQETQYF. The CDR3 DNA follows: TGTGCCAGCAGCTACCGACCGACCTACCAAGAGACCCAGTACTTC. The full variable domain, with the rest looked up from reference TRBV11-2 and TRBJ2-5, is EAGVAQSPRYKIIEKRQSVAFWCNPISGHATLYWYQQILGQGPKLLIQFQNNGVVDDSQLPKDRFSAERLKGVDSTLKIQPAKLEDSAVYLCASSYRPTYQETQYFGPGTRLLVL.

Comment on this clonotype: A much more abundant neighbour one base away suggests this may be a read error. The rearrangement links TRBV7-3 to TRBJ1-3; 7 bases align to TRBD1. Germline CDR1 reads SGHTA; CDR2 reads FQGTGA. CDR3 size: 15 residues. The DNA for the CDR3 is TGTGCCAGCAGCCGGGACAGCTCCTCTGGAAACGCCATATATTTT. Translating gives CASSRDSSSGNAIYF.

Many counts were recorded for this clonotype. This chain links TRBV23-1 with TRBJ2-6, with D tentatively TRBD1 (5 bases). TRBV23-1 is an ORF, and what it does is uncertain. V was pared by 6 bases and J by 2 bases, with 14 bases between. The CDR3 has 16 amino acids. As DNA, the CDR3 is TGCGCCAGCAGGCCCCCTGGGGCGCCTGGGGCCAACGTCCTGACTTTC. Translated: CASRPPGAPGANVLTF.

This clonotype was seen repeatedly, ten times or more. J is TRBJ2-1 and V is TRBV7-9; D is possibly TRBD2 (5 bases). V lost 1 base and J 6 bases, leaving 13 bases between the germline ends. Germline V gene sequence: CDR1 SEHNR, CDR2 FQNEAQ (reference sequence). This CDR3 has 15 amino acids. The CDR3 spells CASSLVGLRRNEQFF. CDR3 coding DNA: TGTGCCAGCAGCTTAGTCGGACTCCGACGCAATGAGCAGTTCTTC.

This sequence joins TRBV9 and TRBJ1-2, with D maybe TRBD1 (5 bases). Between the trimmed V and J ends, which lost 4 bases and 3 bases, there was a span of 13 bases. The CDR3 runs 14 residues. Germline lookup yields CDR1 SGDLS and CDR2 YYNGEE. CDR3 amino acids: CASSPRDRYYGYTF. The CDR3 nucleotides are TGTGCCAGCAGCCCCCGGGACCGATACTATGGCTACACCTTC.

This clonotype appeared many times. The V gene is TRBV11-2, the J gene TRBJ2-3; D not resolved. V lost 4 bases to trimming and J lost 2 bases, with 13 bases between them. Per germline, CDR1 SGHAT and CDR2 FQNNGV. There are 15 residues in the CDR3. The chain's CDR3 is CASSSAAAYTDTQYF. In DNA, the CDR3 is TGTGCCAGCAGCTCAGCCGCGGCCTACACAGATACGCAGTATTTT.

This rearrangement joins TRBV11-2 to TRBJ2-6; D unresolved. This CDR3 spans 17 amino acids. CDR1 and CDR2 (germline): SGHAT, FQNNGV. V lost 5 bases and J 0 bases, leaving 14 bases between the germline ends. The CDR3 coding sequence is TGTGCCAGCAGCCTCCCGCAAGGGATCTCTGGGGCCAACGTCCTGACTTTC. Its translation: CASSLPQGISGANVLTF. Full variable domain (remainder filled in from reference TRBV11-2 and TRBJ2-6): EAGVAQSPRYKIIEKRQSVAFWCNPISGHATLYWYQQILGQGPKLLIQFQNNGVVDDSQLPKDRFSAERLKGVDSTLKIQPAKLEDSAVYLCASSLPQGISGANVLTFGAGSRLTVL.

This clonotype was found many times. CDR3 in amino acids: CASSLILSSYNEQFF. The CDR3 DNA sequence: TGTGCCAGCAGCTTAATCCTGAGCTCCTACAATGAGCAGTTCTTC. The rearrangement uses TRBV7-9 and TRBJ2-1, with D uncertain. V gave up 2 bases and J gave up 0 bases, with 8 bases separating them. The CDR3 covers 15 residues. Germline loops: CDR1 SEHNR, CDR2 FQNEAQ (reference sequence).